Detailed here is one T cell receptor (beta chain). Its antigen is currently unknown. This sample was included in a study of T cell repertoires in cytomegalovirus infection. Germline CDR1 reads SGHNT; CDR2 reads YYREEE (reference sequence). The CDR3 is 15 residues long. The V segment lost 4 bases and the J segment 5 bases; nucleotides outside the gene matches: 8. Using its own MiXCR run on the reads, TCRdb lists one record per CDR3 protein. The sample carries fewer than 650,000 distinct CDR3 sequences, 40% recorded once. The origin of this receptor is a human donor in good health (CMV status not recorded). Some clones in this sample may be carry-over from other donors' samples. This rearrangement joins TRBV5-4 to TRBJ1-4; 7 positions match TRBD1. Material: cultured PBMCs, obtained from culture after CMV antigen stimulation. Written as DNA, the CDR3 is TGTGCCAGCAGCCTTCCCGGGACAGAAAATGAAAAACTGTTTTTT. This sequence encodes CASSLPGTENEKLFF. The full variable domain, with the rest looked up from reference TRBV5-4 and TRBJ1-4, is ETGVTQSPTHLIKTRGQQVTLRCSSQSGHNTVSWYQQALGQGPQFIFQYYREEENGRGNFPPRFSGLQFPNYSSELNVNALELDDSALYLCASSLPGTENEKLFFGSGTQLSVL.